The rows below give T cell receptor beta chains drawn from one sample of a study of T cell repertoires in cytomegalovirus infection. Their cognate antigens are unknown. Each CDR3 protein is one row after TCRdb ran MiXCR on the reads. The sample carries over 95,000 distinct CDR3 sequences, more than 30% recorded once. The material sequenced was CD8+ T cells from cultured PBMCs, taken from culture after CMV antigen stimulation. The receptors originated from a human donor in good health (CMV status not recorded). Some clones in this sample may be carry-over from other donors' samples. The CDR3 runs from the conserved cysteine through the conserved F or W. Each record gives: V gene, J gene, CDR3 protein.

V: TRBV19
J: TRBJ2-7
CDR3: CASSVTGTGAYEQYF

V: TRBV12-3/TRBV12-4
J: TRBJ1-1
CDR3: CASSPEPYEAFF

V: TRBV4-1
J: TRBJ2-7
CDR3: CASSQDYGYEQYF

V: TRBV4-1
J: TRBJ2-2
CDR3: CASSRDRYLNTGELFF

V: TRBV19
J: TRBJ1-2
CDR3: CASSDLGQGLGYGYTF

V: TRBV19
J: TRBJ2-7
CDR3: CASRRGTDEQYF

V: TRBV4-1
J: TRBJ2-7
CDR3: CASSQVAGSSYEQYF

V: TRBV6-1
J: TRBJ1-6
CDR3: CASSRWDRGMDNSPLHF

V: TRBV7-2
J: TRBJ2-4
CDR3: CASSLALGGTKNIQYF

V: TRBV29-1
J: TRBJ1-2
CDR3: CSVEDPGQSSSGYTF

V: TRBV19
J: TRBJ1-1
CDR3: CASGVTEAFF

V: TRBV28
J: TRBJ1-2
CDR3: CASIGGTGPDANYGYTF

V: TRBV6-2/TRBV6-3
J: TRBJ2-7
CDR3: CASQETGTYEQYF

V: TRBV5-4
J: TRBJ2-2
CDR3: CASSGVSPVNTGELFF

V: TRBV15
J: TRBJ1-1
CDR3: CATSRDMAANTEAFF

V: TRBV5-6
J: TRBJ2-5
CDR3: CASSPGQIQETQYF

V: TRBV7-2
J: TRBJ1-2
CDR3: CASSLVAELFYGYTF

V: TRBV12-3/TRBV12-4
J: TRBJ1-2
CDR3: CASTQGRQGYTF

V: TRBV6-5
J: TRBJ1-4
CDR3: CASSYSPGGVKEKLLF

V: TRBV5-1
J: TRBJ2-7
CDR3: CASSLEAGSTGYEQYF

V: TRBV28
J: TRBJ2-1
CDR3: CASSLKLGTQRENEQFF

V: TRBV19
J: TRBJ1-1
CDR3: CASSIAGFSANTEAFF

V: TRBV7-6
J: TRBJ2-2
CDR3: CASSLYLRTGELFF

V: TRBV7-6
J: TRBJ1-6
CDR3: CASSLGAGGVKPLHF

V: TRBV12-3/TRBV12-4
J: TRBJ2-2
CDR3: CASRTGGNTGELFF

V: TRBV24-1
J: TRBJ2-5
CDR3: CATSDTTGGLVTQYF

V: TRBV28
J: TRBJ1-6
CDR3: CASSFSGTANSYNSPLHF

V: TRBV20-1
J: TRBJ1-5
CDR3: CSASNRGGANQPQHF

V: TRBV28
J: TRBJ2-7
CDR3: CASSTTGTNYEQYF

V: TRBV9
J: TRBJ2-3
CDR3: CASSPTGGVADTQYF

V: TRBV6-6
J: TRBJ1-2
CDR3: CASRAPLRGMAIGYTF

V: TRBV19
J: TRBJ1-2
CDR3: CASSIGKTGIGYTF

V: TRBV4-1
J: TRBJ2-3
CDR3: CASSRRLAGGTDTQYF

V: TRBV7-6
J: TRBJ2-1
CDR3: CASSLSGNEQFF

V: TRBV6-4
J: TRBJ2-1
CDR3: CASSFSGTSSSNEQFF